This is a list of T cell receptor beta chains from one sample in a study of blood T cell repertoires in COVID-19. Data came from immunoSEQ multiplex PCR; TCRdb stores just in-frame clones and leaves some out. The sample shows about 33,000 clones, roughly 84% of them seen only once. Sequencing was done on a sample of peripheral blood. The receptors here all came from a human donor in a cohort sampled during active COVID-19. Each CDR3 is given with its conserved first and last residue. The D gene is left open where the match is weak. Not every row has a clone size; where given, it reads once, few, many or a size class.

clone_size	d_call	v_call	j_call	cdr3_nt	cdr3_aa
.	.	TRBV19	TRBJ1-5	TGTGCCAGTAGTGCCGACCGGGGGCAGCCCCAGCATTTT	CASSADRGQPQHF
.	TRBD1	TRBV11-3	TRBJ2-7	TGTGCCAGCAGCGGTGACAGGGGCGGGAACGAGCAGTACTTC	CASSGDRGGNEQYF
.	TRBD1	TRBV5-1	TRBJ2-2	TGCGCCAGCAGCCTTCTTGGGACAGGGGAATCCGGGGAGCTGTTTTTT	CASSLLGTGESGELFF
.	TRBD1	TRBV7-2	TRBJ2-2	TGTGCCAGCAGCTTAGCCCTGGGACAGGTTAACACCGGGGAGCTGTTTTTT	CASSLALGQVNTGELFF
.	.	TRBV27	TRBJ2-5	TGTGCCAGCAGCGCGGGGGCGCCCCAAGAGACCCAGTACTTC	CASSAGAPQETQYF
once	.	TRBV21-1	TRBJ2-7	TGTGCCAGCAGCTACGGACAGCCTGAGCTCCACGAGCAGTACTTC	CASSYGQPELHEQYF
.	.	TRBV10-3	TRBJ2-4	TGTGCCATCAGTGCGGCACAGGCCAAAAACATTCAGTACTTC	CAISAAQAKNIQYF
.	TRBD1	TRBV29-1	TRBJ1-2	TGCAGCGGTGGCCCCGACAGGGAGGTCTATGGCTACACCTTC	CSGGPDREVYGYTF
.	.	TRBV27	TRBJ2-3	TGTGCCAGCAGTTTAAGTGCAGTCACAGATACGCAGTATTTT	CASSLSAVTDTQYF
.	.	TRBV5-1	TRBJ1-2	TGCTCCCGGATCAGCGACGTGACCTTC	CSRISDVTF
.	.	TRBV18	TRBJ2-1	TGTGCCAGCTCACCGGGGGACACCCGGGGGCAGTTCTTC	CASSPGDTRGQFF
.	.	TRBV5-4	TRBJ2-3	TGTGCCAGCAGCTTGGGCGGGCGCACAGATACGCAGTATTTT	CASSLGGRTDTQYF
.	TRBD1	TRBV7-2	TRBJ2-7	TGTGCCAGCAGCCAAGGACAGGGGTCAGTCGACGAGCAGTACTTC	CASSQGQGSVDEQYF
.	.	TRBV10-3	TRBJ2-7	TGTGCCATCAGTGGGAGTCAGGGTCAGCAGTACTTC	CAISGSQGQQYF
.	TRBD1	TRBV9	TRBJ1-2	TGTGCCAGCAGCTCCACAGGGACAGGGAACTATGGCTACACCTTC	CASSSTGTGNYGYTF
.	.	TRBV20-1	TRBJ1-2	TGCAGTGCTAGTGGGTTGGTCCGGGGCTACACCTTC	CSASGLVRGYTF
.	.	TRBV6-5	TRBJ1-5	TGTGCCAGCAGTCCCAGTGATCAGCCCCAGCATTTT	CASSPSDQPQHF
once	.	TRBV5-1	TRBJ1-1	TGCGCCAGCAGCTTGGCCCCGGGTCCACGGCGGGGGGACACTGAAGCTTTCTTT	CASSLAPGPRRGDTEAFF
.	TRBD2	TRBV27	TRBJ2-1	TGTGCCAGCCGACCTAGCGGGTACAATGAGCAGTTCTTC	CASRPSGYNEQFF
once	.	TRBV6-5	TRBJ1-1	TGTGCCAGCAGGCCACAGGGAAGGACTGAAGCTTTCTTT	CASRPQGRTEAFF
.	TRBD1	TRBV4-2	TRBJ2-2	TGTGCCAGCAGCGTTGGACAGGGGAACACCGGGGAGCTGTTTTTT	CASSVGQGNTGELFF
.	.	TRBV7-9	TRBJ1-4	TGTGCCAGCAGCTTACCCATTTCAACTAATGAAAAACTGTTTTTT	CASSLPISTNEKLFF
.	TRBD1	TRBV28	TRBJ2-7	TGTGCCAGCAGTCTGGACAGGGTCCGCGAGCAGTACTTC	CASSLDRVREQYF
.	TRBD2	TRBV25-1	TRBJ2-7	TGTGCCAGCGAATCCGGGACTAGCGGGGGGGGCTCCTACGAGCAGTACTTC	CASESGTSGGGSYEQYF
few	.	TRBV7-8	TRBJ1-5	TGTGCCAGCAGCCTCCGGACAGCCGGTGGGCCCCAGCATTTT	CASSLRTAGGPQHF
.	TRBD2	TRBV14	TRBJ2-7	TGTGCCAGCAGCCAAGGCCCAGCGGGGGGATTCTACGAGCAGTACTTC	CASSQGPAGGFYEQYF
.	TRBD1	TRBV27	TRBJ2-7	TGTGCCAGCAGGCCCCTGGACAGGGGAATGAACGAGCAGTACTTC	CASRPLDRGMNEQYF
once	TRBD2	TRBV6-5	TRBJ2-7	TGTGCCAGCAGTTCGACTAGCGGGGGGACCGAGCAGTACTTC	CASSSTSGGTEQYF
once	.	TRBV7-3	TRBJ2-2	TGTGCCAGCGCGCCACCCGGGGCCGGGGAGCTGTTTTTT	CASAPPGAGELFF
.	TRBD2	TRBV18	TRBJ2-5	TGTGCCAGCTCACCACCGGCGGGGGGGATCCGAGAGACCCAGTACTTC	CASSPPAGGIRETQYF
.	.	TRBV19	TRBJ1-2	TGTGCCAGTAGTACCACAGTTTCCTATGGCTACACCTTC	CASSTTVSYGYTF
.	.	TRBV7-9	TRBJ1-2	TGTGCCAGCAGCTTGAGCAGCGGGGGGGTCTATGGCTACACCTTC	CASSLSSGGVYGYTF
.	.	TRBV29-1	TRBJ1-2	TGCAGCGTTGAAGGGAGGAAGGGATCTTACTATGGCTACACCTTC	CSVEGRKGSYYGYTF
.	TRBD1	TRBV5-1	TRBJ2-7	TGCGCCAGCAGCTTTACCGCAGGGGGCTGCGAGCAGTACTTC	CASSFTAGGCEQYF
.	.	TRBV24-1	TRBJ2-7	TGTGCCACCAGTGAGTCAGGGGGGACAACCTACGAGCAGTACTTC	CATSESGGTTYEQYF
.	TRBD1	TRBV10-2	TRBJ2-5	TGCGCCAGCAGTGAGGGCAGGGGGCTGGAGACCCAGTACTTC	CASSEGRGLETQYF
.	TRBD1	TRBV15	TRBJ2-5	TGTGCCACCAGACCGATTAATGGGACAGGAAAAGAGACCCAGTACTTC	CATRPINGTGKETQYF